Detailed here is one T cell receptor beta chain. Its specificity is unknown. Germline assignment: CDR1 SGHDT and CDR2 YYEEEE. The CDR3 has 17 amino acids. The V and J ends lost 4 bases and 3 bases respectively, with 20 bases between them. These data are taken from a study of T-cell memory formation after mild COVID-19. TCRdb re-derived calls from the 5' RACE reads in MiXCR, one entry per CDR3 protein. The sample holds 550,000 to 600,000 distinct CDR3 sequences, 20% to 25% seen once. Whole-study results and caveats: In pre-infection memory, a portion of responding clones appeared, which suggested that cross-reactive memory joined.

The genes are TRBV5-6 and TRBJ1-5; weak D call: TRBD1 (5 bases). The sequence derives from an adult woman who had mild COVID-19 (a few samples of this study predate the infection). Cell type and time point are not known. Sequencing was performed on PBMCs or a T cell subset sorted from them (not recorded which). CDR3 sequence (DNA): TGTGCCAGCAGCAGTCTCCGTGGGGGACTAGCCAATCAGCCCCAGCATTTT. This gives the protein CASSSLRGGLANQPQHF. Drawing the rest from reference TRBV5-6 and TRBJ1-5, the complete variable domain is DAGVTQSPTHLIKTRGQQVTLRCSPKSGHDTVSWYQQALGQGPQFIFQYYEEEERQRGNFPDRFSGHQFPNYSSELNVNALLLGDSALYLCASSSLRGGLANQPQHFGDGTRLSIL.